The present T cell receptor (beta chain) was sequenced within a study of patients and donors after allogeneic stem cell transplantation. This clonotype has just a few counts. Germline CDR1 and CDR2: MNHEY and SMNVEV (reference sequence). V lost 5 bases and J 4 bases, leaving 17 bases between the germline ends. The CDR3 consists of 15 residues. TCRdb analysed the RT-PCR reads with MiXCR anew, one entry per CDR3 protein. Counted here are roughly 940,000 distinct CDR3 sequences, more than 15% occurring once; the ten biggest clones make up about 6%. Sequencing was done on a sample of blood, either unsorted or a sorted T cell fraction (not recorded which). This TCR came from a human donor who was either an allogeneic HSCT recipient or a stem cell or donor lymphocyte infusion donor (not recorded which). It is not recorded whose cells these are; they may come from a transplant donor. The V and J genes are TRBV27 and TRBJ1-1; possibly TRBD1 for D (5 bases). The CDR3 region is CASSPTGQPVTEAFF. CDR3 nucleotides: TGTGCCAGCAGTCCGACGGGGCAGCCGGTCACTGAAGCTTTCTTT.